This T cell receptor (beta chain) was identified in a study of blood T cell repertoires in COVID-19. Study at large: From T cells, B-cell-depleted T cells, or PBMCs came the material, which was cDNA or gDNA.

Measured with immunoSEQ multiplex PCR; TCRdb has only the in-frame clones, and not every one. This table holds 250,000 to 350,000 clones, just under 90% found once. The germline V gene has CDR1 SNHLY and CDR2 FYNNEI. Trimming pared 1 base from V and 3 bases from J, leaving 18 bases between. The CDR3 covers 17 residues. The TCR originated in a woman aged 50 to 65 with COVID-19, enrolled during active disease. The sequenced sample consisted of peripheral blood. V gene TRBV2 combines with J gene TRBJ1-2, with D tentatively TRBD1 (5 bases). The CDR3 nucleotides read TGTGCCAGCAGTGAAGGGCTTGGGACTTCCCGGGACTATGGCTACACCTTC. Protein product: CASSEGLGTSRDYGYTF.